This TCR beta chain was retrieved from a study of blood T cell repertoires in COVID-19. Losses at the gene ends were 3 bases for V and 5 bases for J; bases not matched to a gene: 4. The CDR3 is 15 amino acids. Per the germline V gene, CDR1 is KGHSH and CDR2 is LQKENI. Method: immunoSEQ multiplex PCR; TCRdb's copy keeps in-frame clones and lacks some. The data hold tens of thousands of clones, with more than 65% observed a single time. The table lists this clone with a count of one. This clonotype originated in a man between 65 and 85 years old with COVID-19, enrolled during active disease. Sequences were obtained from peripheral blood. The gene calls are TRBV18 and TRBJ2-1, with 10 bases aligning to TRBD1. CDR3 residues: CASSPGQGMNNEQFF. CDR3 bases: TGTGCCAGCTCACCGGGACAGGGGATGAACAATGAGCAGTTCTTC.